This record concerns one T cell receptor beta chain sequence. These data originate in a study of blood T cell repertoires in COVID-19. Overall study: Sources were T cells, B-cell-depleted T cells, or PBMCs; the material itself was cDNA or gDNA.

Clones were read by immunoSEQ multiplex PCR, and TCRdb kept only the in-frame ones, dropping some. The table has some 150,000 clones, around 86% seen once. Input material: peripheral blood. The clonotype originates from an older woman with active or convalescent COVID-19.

The CDR3 region is CASSIGDFYNEQFF. Here the CDR3 DNA reads TGTGCCAGTAGTATAGGGGACTTTTACAATGAGCAGTTCTTC. The J gene is TRBJ2-1, the V gene TRBV19; D perhaps matches TRBD2 (6 bases). V lost 1 base, J lost 4 bases, and 8 bases lay in between. The CDR3 covers 14 residues. Germline V gene data show CDR1 as LNHDA and CDR2 as SQIVND (reference sequence).